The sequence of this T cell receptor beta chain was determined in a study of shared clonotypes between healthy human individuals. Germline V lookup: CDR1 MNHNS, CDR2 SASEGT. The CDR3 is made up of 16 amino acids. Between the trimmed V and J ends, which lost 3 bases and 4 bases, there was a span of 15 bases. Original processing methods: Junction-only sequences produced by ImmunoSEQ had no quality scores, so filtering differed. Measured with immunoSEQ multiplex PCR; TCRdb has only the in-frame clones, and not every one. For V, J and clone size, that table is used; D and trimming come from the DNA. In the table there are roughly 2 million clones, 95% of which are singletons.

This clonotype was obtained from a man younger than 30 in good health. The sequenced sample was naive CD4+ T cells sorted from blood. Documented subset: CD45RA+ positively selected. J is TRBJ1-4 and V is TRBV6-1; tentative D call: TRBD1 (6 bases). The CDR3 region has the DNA TGTGCCAGCAGTGACCGGGGGGCAGGGAGTAATGAAAAACTGTTTTTT. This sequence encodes CASSDRGAGSNEKLFF.